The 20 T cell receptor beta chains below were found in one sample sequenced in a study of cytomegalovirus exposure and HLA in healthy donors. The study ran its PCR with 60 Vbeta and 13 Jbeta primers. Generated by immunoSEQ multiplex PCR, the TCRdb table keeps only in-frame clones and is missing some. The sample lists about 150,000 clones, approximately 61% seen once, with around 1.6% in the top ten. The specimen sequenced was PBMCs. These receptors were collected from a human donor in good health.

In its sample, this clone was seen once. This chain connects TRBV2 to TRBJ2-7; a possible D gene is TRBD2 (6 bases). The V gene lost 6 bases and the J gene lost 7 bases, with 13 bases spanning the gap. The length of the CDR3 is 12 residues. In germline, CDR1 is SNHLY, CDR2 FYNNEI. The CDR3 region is CASRGGAEEQYF. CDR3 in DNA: TGTGCCAGCAGGGGGGGAGCGGAAGAGCAGTACTTC.

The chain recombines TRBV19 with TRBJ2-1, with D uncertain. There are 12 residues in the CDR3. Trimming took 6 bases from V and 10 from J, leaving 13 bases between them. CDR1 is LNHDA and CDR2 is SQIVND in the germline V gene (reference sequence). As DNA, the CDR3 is TGTGCCAGTAGCAGCACACGGGTGGAGCAGTTCTTC. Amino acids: CASSSTRVEQFF.

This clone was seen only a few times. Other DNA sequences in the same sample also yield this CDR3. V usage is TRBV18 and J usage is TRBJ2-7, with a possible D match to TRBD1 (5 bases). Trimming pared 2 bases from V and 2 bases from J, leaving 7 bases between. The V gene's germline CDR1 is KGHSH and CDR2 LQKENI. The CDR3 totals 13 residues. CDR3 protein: CASSPDRAYEQYF. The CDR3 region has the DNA TGTGCCAGCTCACCAGACAGAGCCTACGAGCAGTACTTC. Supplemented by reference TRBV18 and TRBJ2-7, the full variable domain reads NAGVMQNPRHLVRRRGQEARLRCSPMKGHSHVYWYRQLPEEGLKFMVYLQKENIIDESGMPKERFSAEFPKEGPSILRIQQVVRGDSAAYFCASSPDRAYEQYFGPGTRLTVT.

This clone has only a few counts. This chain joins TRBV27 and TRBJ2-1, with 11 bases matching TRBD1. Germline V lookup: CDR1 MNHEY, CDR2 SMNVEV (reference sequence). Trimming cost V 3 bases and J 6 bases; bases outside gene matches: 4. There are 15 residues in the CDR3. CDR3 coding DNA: TGTGCCAGCAGTTTTTGGGGACAGGGGGGCAATGAGCAGTTCTTC. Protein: CASSFWGQGGNEQFF.

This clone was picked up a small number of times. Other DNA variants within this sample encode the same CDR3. The CDR3: CASSPSSYEQYF. The CDR3 region has the DNA TGTGCCAGCTCACCCAGCTCCTACGAGCAGTACTTC. The chain uses TRBV18 and TRBJ2-7; D remains unclear. Trimming removed 3 bases from V and 0 bases from J, with 3 bases in between. CDR3 size: 12 residues. Germline lookup yields CDR1 KGHSH and CDR2 LQKENI.

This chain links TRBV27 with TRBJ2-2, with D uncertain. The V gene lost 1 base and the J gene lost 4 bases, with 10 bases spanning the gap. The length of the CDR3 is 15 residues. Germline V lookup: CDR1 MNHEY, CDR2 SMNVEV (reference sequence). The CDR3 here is CASSLFSRSTGELFF. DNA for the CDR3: TGTGCCAGCAGTTTATTCTCGCGGTCCACCGGGGAGCTGTTTTTT.

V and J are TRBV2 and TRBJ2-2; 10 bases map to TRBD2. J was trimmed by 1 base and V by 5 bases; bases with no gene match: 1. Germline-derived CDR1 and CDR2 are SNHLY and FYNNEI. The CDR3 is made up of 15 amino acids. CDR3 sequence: CASSRTSGNTGELFF. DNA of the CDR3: TGTGCCAGCAGTCGGACTAGCGGGAACACCGGGGAGCTGTTTTTT.

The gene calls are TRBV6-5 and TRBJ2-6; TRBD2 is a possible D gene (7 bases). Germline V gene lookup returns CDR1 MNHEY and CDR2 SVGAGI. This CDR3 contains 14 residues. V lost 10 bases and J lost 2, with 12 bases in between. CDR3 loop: CATRGATGANVLTF. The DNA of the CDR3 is TGTGCCACTCGGGGGGCTACTGGGGCCAACGTCCTGACTTTC.

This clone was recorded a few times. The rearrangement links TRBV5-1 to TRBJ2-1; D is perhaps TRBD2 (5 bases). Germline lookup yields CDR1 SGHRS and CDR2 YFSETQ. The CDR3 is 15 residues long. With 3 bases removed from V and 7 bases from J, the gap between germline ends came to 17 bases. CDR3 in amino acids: CASSSKLGSINEQFF. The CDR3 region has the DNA TGCGCCAGCAGCTCGAAACTAGGATCCATAAATGAGCAGTTCTTC.

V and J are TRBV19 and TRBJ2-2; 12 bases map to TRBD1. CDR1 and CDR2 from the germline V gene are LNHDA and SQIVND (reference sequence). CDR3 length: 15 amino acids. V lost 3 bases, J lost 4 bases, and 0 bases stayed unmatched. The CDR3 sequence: CASSMGQGATGELFF. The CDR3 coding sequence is TGTGCCAGTAGTATGGGACAGGGGGCCACCGGGGAGCTGTTTTTT.

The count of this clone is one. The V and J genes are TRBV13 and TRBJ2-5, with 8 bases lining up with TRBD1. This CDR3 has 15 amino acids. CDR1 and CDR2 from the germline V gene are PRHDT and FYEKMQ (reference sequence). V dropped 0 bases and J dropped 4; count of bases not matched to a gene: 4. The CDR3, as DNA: TGTGCCAGCAGCTTAGGCGACAGGGGCGGAGAGACCCAGTACTTC. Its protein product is CASSLGDRGGETQYF.

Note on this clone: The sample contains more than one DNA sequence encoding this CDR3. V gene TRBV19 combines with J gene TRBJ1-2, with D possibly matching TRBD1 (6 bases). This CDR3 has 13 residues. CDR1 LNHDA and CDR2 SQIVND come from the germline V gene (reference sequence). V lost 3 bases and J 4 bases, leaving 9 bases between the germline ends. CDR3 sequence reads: CASSITGTYGYTF. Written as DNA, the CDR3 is TGTGCCAGTAGTATCACAGGGACCTATGGCTACACCTTC.

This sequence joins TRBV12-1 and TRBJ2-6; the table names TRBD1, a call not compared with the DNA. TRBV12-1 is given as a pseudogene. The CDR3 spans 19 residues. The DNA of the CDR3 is TGTGCCAGCAGTCTTTTAGACCTCAACAGCTGCCACTGGGCCAACGTCCTGACTTTC. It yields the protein CASSLLDLNSCHWANVLTF.

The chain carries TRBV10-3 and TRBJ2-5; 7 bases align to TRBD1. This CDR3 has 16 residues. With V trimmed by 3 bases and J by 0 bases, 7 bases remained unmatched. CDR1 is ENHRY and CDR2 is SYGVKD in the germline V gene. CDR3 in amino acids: CAISEPGQSYQETQYF. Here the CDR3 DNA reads TGTGCCATCAGTGAACCGGGACAGTCGTACCAAGAGACCCAGTACTTC.

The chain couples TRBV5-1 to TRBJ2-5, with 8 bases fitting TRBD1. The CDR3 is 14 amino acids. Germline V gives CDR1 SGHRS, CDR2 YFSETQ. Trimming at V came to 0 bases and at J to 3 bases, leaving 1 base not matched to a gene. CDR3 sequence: CASSLGTGKETQYF. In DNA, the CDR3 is TGCGCCAGCAGCTTGGGGACAGGGAAAGAGACCCAGTACTTC.

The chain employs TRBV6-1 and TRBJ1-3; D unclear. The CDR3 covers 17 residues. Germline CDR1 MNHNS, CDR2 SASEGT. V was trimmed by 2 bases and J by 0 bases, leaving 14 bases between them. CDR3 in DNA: TGTGCCAGCAGTGAATATGTCAACCGAGACTCTGGAAACACCATATATTTT. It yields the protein CASSEYVNRDSGNTIYF.

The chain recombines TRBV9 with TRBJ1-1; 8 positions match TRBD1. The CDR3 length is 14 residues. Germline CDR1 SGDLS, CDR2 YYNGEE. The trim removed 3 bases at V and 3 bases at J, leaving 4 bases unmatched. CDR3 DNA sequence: TGTGCCAGCAGCGCAGGGGGCAGGGACACTGAAGCTTTCTTT. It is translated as CASSAGGRDTEAFF.

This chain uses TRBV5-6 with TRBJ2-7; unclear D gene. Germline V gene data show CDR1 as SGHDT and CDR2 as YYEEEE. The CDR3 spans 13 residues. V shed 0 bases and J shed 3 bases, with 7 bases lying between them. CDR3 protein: CASSLAHFYEQYF. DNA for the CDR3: TGTGCCAGCAGCTTGGCCCATTTCTACGAGCAGTACTTC.

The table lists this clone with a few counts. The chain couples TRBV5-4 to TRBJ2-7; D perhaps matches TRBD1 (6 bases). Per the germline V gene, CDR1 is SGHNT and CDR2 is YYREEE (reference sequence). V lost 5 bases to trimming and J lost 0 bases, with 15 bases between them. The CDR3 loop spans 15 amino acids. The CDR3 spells CASSQDSLRSYEQYF. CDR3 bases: TGTGCCAGCAGTCAGGACAGTCTCCGCTCCTACGAGCAGTACTTC.

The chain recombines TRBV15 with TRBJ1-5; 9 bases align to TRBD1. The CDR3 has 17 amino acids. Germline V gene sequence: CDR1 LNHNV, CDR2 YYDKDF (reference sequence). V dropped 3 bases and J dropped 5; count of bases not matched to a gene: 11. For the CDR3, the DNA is TGTGCCACCAGCAGCCGGGACAGGGATGGACCGTATCAGCCCCAGCATTTT. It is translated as CATSSRDRDGPYQPQHF.